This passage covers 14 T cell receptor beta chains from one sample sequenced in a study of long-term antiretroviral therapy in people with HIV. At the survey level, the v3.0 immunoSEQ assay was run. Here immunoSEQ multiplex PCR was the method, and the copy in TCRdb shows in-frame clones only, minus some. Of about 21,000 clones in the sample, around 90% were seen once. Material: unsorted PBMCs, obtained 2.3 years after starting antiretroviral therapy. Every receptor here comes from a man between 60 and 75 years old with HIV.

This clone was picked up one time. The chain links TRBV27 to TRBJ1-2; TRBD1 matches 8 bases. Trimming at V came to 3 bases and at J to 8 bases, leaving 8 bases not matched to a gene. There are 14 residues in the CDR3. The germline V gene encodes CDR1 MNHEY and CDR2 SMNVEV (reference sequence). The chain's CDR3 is CASSFPWTGSGYTF. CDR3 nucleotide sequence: TGTGCCAGCAGTTTTCCTTGGACAGGGTCGGGCTACACCTTC.

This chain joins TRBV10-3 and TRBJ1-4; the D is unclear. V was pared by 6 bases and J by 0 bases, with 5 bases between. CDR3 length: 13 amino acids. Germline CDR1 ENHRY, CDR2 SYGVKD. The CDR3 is CAIRSATNEKLFF. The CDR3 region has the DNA TGTGCCATCAGGTCAGCAACTAATGAAAAACTGTTTTTT.

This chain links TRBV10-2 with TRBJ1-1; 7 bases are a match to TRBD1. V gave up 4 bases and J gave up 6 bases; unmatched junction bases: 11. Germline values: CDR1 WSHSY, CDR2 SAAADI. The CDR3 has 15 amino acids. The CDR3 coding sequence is TGCGCCAGCAGTGGCCACAGGGGAGGAAGAGCTGAAGCTTTCTTT. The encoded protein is CASSGHRGGRAEAFF.

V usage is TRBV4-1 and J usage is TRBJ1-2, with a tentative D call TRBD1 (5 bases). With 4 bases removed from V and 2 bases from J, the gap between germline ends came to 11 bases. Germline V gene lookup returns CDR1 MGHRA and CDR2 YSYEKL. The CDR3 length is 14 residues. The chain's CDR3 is CASSRSGGNYGYTF. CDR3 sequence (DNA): TGCGCCAGCAGCCGTTCTGGGGGGAACTATGGCTACACCTTC.

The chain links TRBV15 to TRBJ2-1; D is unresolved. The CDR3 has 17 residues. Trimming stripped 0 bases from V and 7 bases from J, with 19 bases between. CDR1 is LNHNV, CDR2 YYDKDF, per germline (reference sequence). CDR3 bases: TGTGCCACCAGCAGAGATTGGTCCCCACTTCCAATAAATGAGCAGTTCTTC. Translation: CATSRDWSPLPINEQFF.

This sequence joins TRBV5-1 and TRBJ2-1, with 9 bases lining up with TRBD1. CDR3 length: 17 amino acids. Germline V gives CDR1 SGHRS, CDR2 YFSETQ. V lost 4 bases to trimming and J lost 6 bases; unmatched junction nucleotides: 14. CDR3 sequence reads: CASSPAPRGTGSNEQFF. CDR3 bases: TGCGCCAGCAGCCCGGCACCCAGAGGGACAGGGTCCAATGAGCAGTTCTTC.

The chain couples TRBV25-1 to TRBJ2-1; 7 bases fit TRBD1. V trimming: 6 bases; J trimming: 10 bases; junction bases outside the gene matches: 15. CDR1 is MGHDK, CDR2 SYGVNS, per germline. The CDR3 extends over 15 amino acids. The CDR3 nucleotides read TGTGCCAGCAGGACAGGGTCATCTCAGATATCGGAGCAGTTCTTC. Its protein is CASRTGSSQISEQFF.

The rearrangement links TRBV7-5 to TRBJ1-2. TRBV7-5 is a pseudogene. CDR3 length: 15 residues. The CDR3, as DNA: TGTGCCAGAAGCCACCGGAGGGGCGGTCTCTATGGCTACACCTTC. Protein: CARSHRRGGLYGYTF.

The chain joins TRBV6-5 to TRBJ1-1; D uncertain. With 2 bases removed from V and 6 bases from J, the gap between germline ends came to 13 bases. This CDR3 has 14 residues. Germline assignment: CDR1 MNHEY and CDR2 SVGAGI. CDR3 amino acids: CASSYGSAMAEAFF. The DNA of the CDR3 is TGTGCCAGCAGTTACGGGTCGGCAATGGCTGAAGCTTTCTTT.

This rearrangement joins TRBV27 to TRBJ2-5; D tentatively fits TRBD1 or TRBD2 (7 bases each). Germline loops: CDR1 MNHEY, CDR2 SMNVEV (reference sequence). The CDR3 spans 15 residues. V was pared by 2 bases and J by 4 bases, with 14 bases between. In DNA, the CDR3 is TGTGCCAGCAGTTTACAGGGGGGGACCGTAGAGACCCAGTACTTC. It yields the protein CASSLQGGTVETQYF.

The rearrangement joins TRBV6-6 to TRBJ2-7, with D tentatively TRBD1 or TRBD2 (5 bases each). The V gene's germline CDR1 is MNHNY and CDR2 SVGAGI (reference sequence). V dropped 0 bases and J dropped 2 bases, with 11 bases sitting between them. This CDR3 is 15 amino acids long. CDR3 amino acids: CASSYSPGRTYEQYF. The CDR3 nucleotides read TGTGCCAGCAGTTACTCACCGGGACGGACCTACGAGCAGTACTTC.

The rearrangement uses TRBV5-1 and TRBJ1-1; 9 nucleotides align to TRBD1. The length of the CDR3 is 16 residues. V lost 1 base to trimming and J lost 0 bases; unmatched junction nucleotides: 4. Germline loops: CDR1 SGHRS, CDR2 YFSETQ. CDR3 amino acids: CASSLWGQGLNTEAFF. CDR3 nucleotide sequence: TGCGCCAGCAGCTTGTGGGGACAGGGATTGAACACTGAAGCTTTCTTT.

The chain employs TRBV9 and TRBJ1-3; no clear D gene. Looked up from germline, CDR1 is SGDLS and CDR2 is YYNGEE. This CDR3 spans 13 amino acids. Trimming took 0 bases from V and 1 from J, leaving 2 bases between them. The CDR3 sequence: CASSVGSGNTIYF. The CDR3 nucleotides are TGTGCCAGCAGCGTAGGATCTGGAAACACCATATATTTT.

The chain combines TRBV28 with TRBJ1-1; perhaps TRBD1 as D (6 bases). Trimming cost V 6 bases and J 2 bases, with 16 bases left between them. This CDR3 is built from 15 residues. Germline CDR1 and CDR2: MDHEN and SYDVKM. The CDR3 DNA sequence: TGTGCCAGCAGCTCAGGGGTCCCTACCAACACTGAAGCTTTCTTT. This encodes CASSSGVPTNTEAFF.